These T cell receptor beta chains were read from a single sample in a study of graft-versus-host responses after intestinal transplantation. Their recognized antigens are unknown. Assay used: immunoSEQ multiplex PCR; TCRdb lists only in-frame clones, some missing. The repertoire holds over 100,000 clones, approximately 90% seen once, with 0.2% to 0.25% in the top ten. The sequencing here drew on unstimulated CD4+ T cells sorted from spleen or lymph node cells, taken before transplant. Receptors were obtained from a human donor who was the organ donor for an intestinal transplant. Both conserved end residues are part of each CDR3. D genes are given only for firm matches. Only part of the rows carry a size: once, few, many, or a class if the clone is expanded.

>-|TRBD1|TRBJ1-2|TRBV6-5
TGTGCCACTCGACAGGGAACCAACTATGGCTACACCTTC
CATRQGTNYGYTF
>-|TRBD1|TRBJ2-7|TRBV18
TGTGCCAGCTCCCCCGGACAGGGGATCTACGAGCAGTACTTC
CASSPGQGIYEQYF
>once|-|TRBJ2-2|TRBV28
TGTGCCAGCAGTTTATTACCCGCTATGAGCGCCGGGGAGCTGTTTTTT
CASSLLPAMSAGELFF
>-|TRBD2|TRBJ2-1|TRBV7-3
TGTGCCAGCAGCCGAAAAGGACTAGCGGGAGTCAATGAGCAGTTCTTC
CASSRKGLAGVNEQFF
>-|TRBD1|TRBJ1-1|TRBV7-9
TGTGCCAGCAGCTCTCGGACAGGGGGCGTTATGAACACTGAAGCTTTCTTT
CASSSRTGGVMNTEAFF
>-|TRBD2|TRBJ2-2|TRBV10-2
TGCGCCAGCAGTGAGAGGGGACTAGCGGGCCGGGGCGGGGAGCTGTTTTTT
CASSERGLAGRGGELFF
>once|TRBD2|TRBJ2-7|TRBV6-1
TGTGCCAGCAGTGAAGATGGCGGGAGCGGGTACGAGCAGTACTTC
CASSEDGGSGYEQYF
>-|-|TRBJ1-3|TRBV5-1
TGCGCCAGCAGCTTGGGGTCCGGAAACACCATATATTTT
CASSLGSGNTIYF
>-|-|TRBJ2-2|TRBV11-1
TGTGCCAGCAGCTACCCCCAGGCGGATGGACGAGTAAACACCGGGGAGCTGTTTTTT
CASSYPQADGRVNTGELFF
>-|-|TRBJ1-5|TRBV28
TGTGCCAGCAGCAGTGGTGGGAGTCAGCCCCAGCATTTT
CASSSGGSQPQHF
>-|TRBD1|TRBJ1-5|TRBV23-1
TGCGCCAGCAGTCAATCGGGGGGACAGAAGAAGGAGCCCCAGCATTTT
CASSQSGGQKKEPQHF
>-|-|TRBJ2-5|TRBV9
TGTGCCAGCAGCGTTATGGAGGGCCAAGAGACCCAGTACTTC
CASSVMEGQETQYF
>-|-|TRBJ1-2|TRBV19
TGTGCCAGTAGTAAGGGCCTCTATGGCTACACCTTC
CASSKGLYGYTF
>-|-|TRBJ1-4|TRBV19
TGTGCCAGTAGTTCAGGGGCGACGGGGTTTCTGAAAAAACTGTTTTTT
CASSSGATGFLKKLFF
>-|-|TRBJ2-2|TRBV5-3
TGTGCCAGAAGCTTTCAGGGGGAGGGTACCGGGGAGCTGTTTTTT
CARSFQGEGTGELFF
>once|-|TRBJ2-1|TRBV20-1
TGCAGTGCCCGGTGGGGCCATGAGCAGTTCTTC
CSARWGHEQFF
>-|-|TRBJ2-5|TRBV4-1
TGCGCCAGCAGCCCGACCGGGCTTACGGGAGTACGATCTGAGGAGACCCAGTACTTC
CASSPTGLTGVRSEETQYF
>-|-|TRBJ2-1|TRBV2
TGTGCCAGCAGTGTGCAGGGTGAGCCGTTCTTC
CASSVQGEPFF
>once|-|TRBJ2-5|TRBV7-2
TGTGCCAGCAGCTTAGGTAGGGCACAAGAGACCCAGTACTTC
CASSLGRAQETQYF
>-|TRBD1|TRBJ1-2|TRBV11-3
TGTGCCAGCAGCTTTGGGACAGGGGGCCGAGGTAGATATGGCTACACCTTC
CASSFGTGGRGRYGYTF
>-|-|TRBJ1-2|TRBV28
TGTGCCAGCAGTTCAAGGCGAAATAGGGGGGCGGATGGCTACACCTTC
CASSSRRNRGADGYTF
>-|TRBD1|TRBJ2-2|TRBV2
TGTGCCAGCAGATTCCGGGACAGGGGTATCACCGGGGAGCTGTTTTTT
CASRFRDRGITGELFF
>-|-|TRBJ2-2|TRBV27
TGTGCCAGCAGCCCGGGACAAAACACCGGGGAGCTGTTTTTT
CASSPGQNTGELFF
>-|-|TRBJ2-2|TRBV4-1
TGCGCCAGCAGCCGAGGGGAAACGAACACCGGGGAGCTGTTTTTT
CASSRGETNTGELFF
>-|TRBD2|TRBJ2-1|TRBV27
TGTGCCAGCAGCTTCCCGGGACTAGCTTTCAATGAGCAGTTCTTC
CASSFPGLAFNEQFF
>once|-|TRBJ1-2|TRBV28
TGTGCCAGCAGTTTAGAATATAACTATGGCTACACCTTC
CASSLEYNYGYTF
>-|-|TRBJ1-5|TRBV28
TGTGCCAGCAGCCCCGCCGGGGGTAGTCAGCCCCAGCATTTT
CASSPAGGSQPQHF
>-|TRBD1|TRBJ1-4|TRBV7-2
TGTGCCAGCAGCTCCGACAGGGTAGGAGGTGAAAAACTGTTTTTT
CASSSDRVGGEKLFF
>-|-|TRBJ2-3|TRBV30
TGTGCCGCCTGGGGGACACGGGGGTTTAAGGCGCAGTATTTT
CAAWGTRGFKAQYF
>-|-|TRBJ2-7|TRBV4-2
TGTGCCAGCAGCCAAGAGGCTCATCGTAGCTACGAGCAGTACTTC
CASSQEAHRSYEQYF
>-|-|TRBJ2-3|TRBV2
TGTGCCAGCAGTGAAAGACGCGCCCGCACAGATACGCAGTATTTT
CASSERRARTDTQYF
>-|-|TRBJ1-2|TRBV6-1
TGTGCCAGCAGAGGGGGTGCATCCTATGGCTACACCTTC
CASRGGASYGYTF
>-|-|TRBJ2-7|TRBV18
TGTGCCAGCTCACCGGGAGTGGCTTGGAACGAGCAGTACTTC
CASSPGVAWNEQYF
>-|TRBD2|TRBJ2-1|TRBV12-5
TGTGCTAGTGGTGGGGAGGGCTACAATGAGCAGTTCTTC
CASGGEGYNEQFF
>-|-|TRBJ2-7|TRBV7-2
TGTGCCAGCAGCCCTTCTGGAGGGAGGTCCTACGAGCAGTACTTC
CASSPSGGRSYEQYF
>once|-|TRBJ2-1|TRBV14
TGTGCCAGCAGCCAGGGGTGGCATGAGCAGTTCTTC
CASSQGWHEQFF
>-|-|TRBJ2-3|TRBV5-1
TGCGCCAGCAGCTTGGACAGGTCCACAGATACGCAGTATTTT
CASSLDRSTDTQYF
>-|-|TRBJ2-5|TRBV14
TGTGCCAGCAGCCAAGTCCCTAGCCAAGAGACCCAGTACTTC
CASSQVPSQETQYF
>-|-|TRBJ1-3|TRBV19
TGTGCCAGGTCGGGGGGGGTATATTCTGGAAACACCATATATTTT
CARSGGVYSGNTIYF
>-|-|TRBJ2-5|TRBV7-7
TGTGCTAGCAGCTTAGAGGACCCCCAGGAGACCCAGTACTTC
CASSLEDPQETQYF
>-|-|TRBJ2-1|TRBV18
TGTGCCAGCTCACCAGGGTCAGCACCGGATAATGAGCAGTTCTTC
CASSPGSAPDNEQFF
>-|-|TRBJ2-1|TRBV28
TGTGCCAGCAGTTTACCTTCCTGGAGCCGGGGAGAGCAGTTCTTC
CASSLPSWSRGEQFF
>-|-|TRBJ2-1|TRBV5-1
TGCGCCAGCAGCCCTGCGCCCAACAATGAGCAGTTCTTC
CASSPAPNNEQFF
>-|-|TRBJ2-1|TRBV4-1
TGCGCCAGCAGCCAAAAGGAACACAATGAGCAGTTCTTC
CASSQKEHNEQFF
>-|-|TRBJ1-1|TRBV20-1
TGCAGTGCTCCCGTCAATCAAGCTTTCTTT
CSAPVNQAFF
>-|-|TRBJ1-3|TRBV29-1
TGCAGCGTTGAGCTCGTCTCTGGAAACACCATATATTTT
CSVELVSGNTIYF
>-|TRBD2|TRBJ2-7|TRBV9
TGTGCCAGCAGCTTGGGACTAGCGGACTACGAGCAGTACTTC
CASSLGLADYEQYF
>-|TRBD1|TRBJ1-5|TRBV7-9
TGTGCCAGCAGCTTAAGGGGACAGGGTGGCCAGCCCCAGCATTTT
CASSLRGQGGQPQHF